These T cell receptor beta chains were read from a single sample in a study of T cell responses to AZD1222 COVID-19 vaccine. Using immunoSEQ multiplex PCR, the repertoire was profiled, and TCRdb retains in-frame clones only, with some absent. This table has tens of thousands of clones, approximately 88% appearing once. Sequenced here: peripheral blood, sampled on day 0 of AZD1222 vaccination. The receptors shown here come from an adult in good health. The CDR3 runs from the conserved cysteine through the conserved F or W. A D gene is named only where the DNA matches it firmly. Clone size is stated in some rows and not others, as once, few, many or a class when expanded.

j_gene: TRBJ1-1; abundance: .; v_gene: TRBV19; d_gene: .; CDR3aa: CASTTDFSSTEAFF; CDR3nt: TGTGCCAGTACGACAGATTTTAGTAGCACTGAAGCTTTCTTT
j_gene: TRBJ2-7; abundance: .; v_gene: TRBV12-3/TRBV12-4; d_gene: .; CDR3aa: CASSSRYEQYF; CDR3nt: TGTGCCAGCAGTTCACGCTACGAGCAGTACTTC
j_gene: TRBJ2-7; abundance: once; v_gene: TRBV6-1; d_gene: .; CDR3aa: CASSEASAAAGYEQYF; CDR3nt: TGTGCCAGCAGTGAAGCATCGGCAGCCGCGGGCTACGAGCAGTACTTC
j_gene: TRBJ1-2; abundance: .; v_gene: TRBV29-1; d_gene: .; CDR3aa: CSVEGDLYGYTF; CDR3nt: TGCAGCGTTGAGGGGGACCTCTATGGCTACACCTTC
j_gene: TRBJ1-1; abundance: .; v_gene: TRBV7-7; d_gene: TRBD1; CDR3aa: CASMDQTGWNTEAFF; CDR3nt: TGTGCTAGCATGGATCAGACAGGGTGGAACACTGAAGCTTTCTTT
j_gene: TRBJ2-3; abundance: .; v_gene: TRBV9; d_gene: .; CDR3aa: CASSVVVTDTQYF; CDR3nt: TGTGCCAGCAGCGTAGTGGTCACAGATACGCAGTATTTT
j_gene: TRBJ2-1; abundance: few; v_gene: TRBV7-2; d_gene: .; CDR3aa: CASSLAIRGNEQFF; CDR3nt: TGTGCCAGCAGCTTAGCTATTAGGGGAAATGAGCAGTTCTTC
j_gene: TRBJ2-1; abundance: .; v_gene: TRBV15; d_gene: .; CDR3aa: CATSRAGTSYNEQFF; CDR3nt: TGTGCCACCAGCAGGGCCGGGACTTCCTACAATGAGCAGTTCTTC
j_gene: TRBJ2-5; abundance: .; v_gene: TRBV14; d_gene: .; CDR3aa: CASSPGLRIETQYF; CDR3nt: TGTGCCAGCAGCCCGGGACTCCGAATAGAGACCCAGTACTTC
j_gene: TRBJ2-6; abundance: .; v_gene: TRBV2; d_gene: TRBD1; CDR3aa: CASSEPDHYRGSKSSGANVLTF; CDR3nt: TGTGCCAGCAGTGAACCAGACCACTACAGGGGGTCCAAAAGCTCTGGGGCCAACGTCCTGACTTTC
j_gene: TRBJ1-1; abundance: .; v_gene: TRBV29-1; d_gene: TRBD1; CDR3aa: CSVDLDRVEAFF; CDR3nt: TGCAGCGTTGACCTCGACAGGGTCGAAGCTTTCTTT
j_gene: TRBJ2-1; abundance: .; v_gene: TRBV12-3/TRBV12-4; d_gene: TRBD2; CDR3aa: CASSLASGSVQFF; CDR3nt: TGTGCCAGCAGTTTAGCTAGCGGGAGTGTTCAGTTCTTC
j_gene: TRBJ2-6; abundance: .; v_gene: TRBV27; d_gene: .; CDR3aa: CASSLGRGGATSGANVLTF; CDR3nt: TGTGCCAGCAGTTTAGGCAGGGGGGGAGCAACCTCTGGGGCCAACGTCTTGACTTTC
j_gene: TRBJ1-5; abundance: .; v_gene: TRBV6-5; d_gene: TRBD1; CDR3aa: CASNKGTGVNQPQHF; CDR3nt: TGTGCCAGCAATAAAGGGACAGGGGTGAATCAGCCCCAGCATTTT
j_gene: TRBJ2-3; abundance: once; v_gene: TRBV5-1; d_gene: .; CDR3aa: CASSLGGRPSTDTQYF; CDR3nt: TGCGCCAGCAGCTTGGGCGGCAGACCTAGCACAGATACGCAGTATTTT
j_gene: TRBJ2-1; abundance: .; v_gene: TRBV7-6; d_gene: TRBD2; CDR3aa: CASSSGTRPYNEQFF; CDR3nt: TGTGCCAGCAGCTCTGGGACTAGGCCTTACAATGAGCAGTTCTTC
j_gene: TRBJ1-1; abundance: .; v_gene: TRBV19; d_gene: .; CDR3aa: CASSSRNTEAFF; CDR3nt: TGTGCCAGTAGTTCACGAAACACTGAAGCTTTCTTT
j_gene: TRBJ2-7; abundance: once; v_gene: TRBV19; d_gene: TRBD1; CDR3aa: CASRSLGGTGGSYEQYF; CDR3nt: TGTGCCAGTAGATCACTCGGGGGGACAGGGGGCAGTTACGAGCAGTACTTC
j_gene: TRBJ2-7; abundance: .; v_gene: TRBV30; d_gene: TRBD1; CDR3aa: CAWSVPGQGDYEQYF; CDR3nt: TGTGCCTGGAGTGTCCCGGGACAGGGGGACTACGAGCAGTACTTC
j_gene: TRBJ2-2; abundance: .; v_gene: TRBV7-3; d_gene: TRBD1; CDR3aa: CARIRDSHISHGPQDSTGELFF; CDR3nt: TGTGCCAGAATCCGGGACAGCCACATCTCGCATGGACCCCAGGATAGCACCGGGGAGCTGTTTTTT
j_gene: TRBJ2-4; abundance: .; v_gene: TRBV7-2; d_gene: TRBD1; CDR3aa: CASSLIGTAKNIQYF; CDR3nt: TGTGCCAGCAGCTTAATAGGGACAGCAAAAAACATTCAGTACTTC
j_gene: TRBJ2-5; abundance: .; v_gene: TRBV7-2; d_gene: TRBD2; CDR3aa: CASSVLAGGPQETQYF; CDR3nt: TGTGCCAGCAGCGTCCTAGCGGGGGGGCCCCAAGAGACCCAGTACTTC
j_gene: TRBJ2-1; abundance: .; v_gene: TRBV6-2/TRBV6-3; d_gene: .; CDR3aa: CASSHNEQFF; CDR3nt: TGTGCCAGCAGTCATAATGAGCAGTTCTTC
j_gene: TRBJ2-2; abundance: .; v_gene: TRBV3-1/TRBV3-2; d_gene: TRBD2; CDR3aa: CASSQPTSGVPGELFF; CDR3nt: TGTGCCAGCAGCCAACCGACTAGCGGGGTTCCTGGGGAGCTGTTTTTT
j_gene: TRBJ1-1; abundance: .; v_gene: TRBV5-1; d_gene: TRBD1; CDR3aa: CASSLGTGDMNTEAFF; CDR3nt: TGCGCCAGCAGCTTGGGCACAGGGGATATGAACACTGAAGCTTTCTTT
j_gene: TRBJ2-1; abundance: .; v_gene: TRBV4-3; d_gene: .; CDR3aa: CASSQEGGDRLFF; CDR3nt: TGCGCCAGCAGCCAAGAAGGTGGGGATAGGTTGTTCTTC
j_gene: TRBJ1-1; abundance: few; v_gene: TRBV6-5; d_gene: .; CDR3aa: CASSPVPLGTEAFF; CDR3nt: TGTGCCAGCAGTCCCGTTCCTTTAGGCACTGAAGCTTTCTTT
j_gene: TRBJ2-6; abundance: .; v_gene: TRBV7-9; d_gene: .; CDR3aa: CASSSSSIPSLGANVLTF; CDR3nt: TGTGCCAGCAGCAGTTCGAGCATTCCCTCTCTGGGGGCCAACGTCCTGACTTTC
j_gene: TRBJ2-7; abundance: .; v_gene: TRBV5-4; d_gene: .; CDR3aa: CASSFSGYEQYF; CDR3nt: TGTGCCAGCAGCTTCTCCGGCTACGAGCAGTACTTC
j_gene: TRBJ2-3; abundance: .; v_gene: TRBV11-3; d_gene: TRBD2; CDR3aa: CASRSGTTLTDTQYF; CDR3nt: TGTGCCAGCAGATCCGGGACTACCCTCACAGATACGCAGTATTTT
j_gene: TRBJ2-7; abundance: .; v_gene: TRBV5-5; d_gene: TRBD1; CDR3aa: CASSPQTGTASYEQYF; CDR3nt: TGTGCCAGCAGCCCCCAAACCGGGACAGCCTCCTACGAGCAGTACTTC
j_gene: TRBJ2-7; abundance: .; v_gene: TRBV2; d_gene: .; CDR3aa: CASSDPGARVYEQYF; CDR3nt: TGTGCCAGCAGTGACCCAGGGGCACGCGTGTACGAGCAGTACTTC
j_gene: TRBJ2-2; abundance: .; v_gene: TRBV5-5; d_gene: .; CDR3aa: CASSLQGRSANTGELFF; CDR3nt: TGTGCCAGCAGCTTGCAAGGACGTAGCGCGAACACCGGGGAGCTGTTTTTT
j_gene: TRBJ2-7; abundance: .; v_gene: TRBV7-7; d_gene: TRBD2; CDR3aa: CASSPFVAGGSYEQYF; CDR3nt: TGTGCTAGCAGCCCATTTGTTGCGGGAGGGTCTTACGAGCAGTACTTC
j_gene: TRBJ2-7; abundance: .; v_gene: TRBV21-1; d_gene: .; CDR3aa: CASSKGNLTGSREQYF; CDR3nt: TGTGCCAGCAGCAAAGGGAACCTGACAGGGTCGAGGGAGCAGTACTTC
j_gene: TRBJ2-5; abundance: .; v_gene: TRBV11-3; d_gene: TRBD2; CDR3aa: CASSLTRGRAGTETQYF; CDR3nt: TGTGCCAGCAGCTTAACCCGCGGGAGGGCCGGAACGGAGACCCAGTACTTC
j_gene: TRBJ1-2; abundance: .; v_gene: TRBV10-2; d_gene: .; CDR3aa: CASSNDRSSYGYTF; CDR3nt: TGCGCCAGCAGCAACGACAGGAGTTCGTATGGCTACACCTTC
j_gene: TRBJ2-7; abundance: .; v_gene: TRBV30; d_gene: TRBD1; CDR3aa: CAWSGGQGFPEQYF; CDR3nt: TGTGCCTGGTCTGGTGGACAGGGATTCCCCGAGCAGTACTTC
j_gene: TRBJ2-3; abundance: .; v_gene: TRBV28; d_gene: TRBD2; CDR3aa: CATGPPLGTSGFTDTQYF; CDR3nt: TGTGCCACGGGACCGCCTTTGGGGACTAGCGGATTCACAGATACGCAGTATTTT
j_gene: TRBJ1-2; abundance: .; v_gene: TRBV7-9; d_gene: .; CDR3aa: CASSLDTYSNYGYTF; CDR3nt: TGTGCCAGCAGCCTAGACACTTACTCTAACTATGGCTACACCTTC
j_gene: TRBJ2-1; abundance: .; v_gene: TRBV24-1; d_gene: .; CDR3aa: CATSDLTSSYNEQFF; CDR3nt: TGTGCCACCAGTGATTTGACCAGCTCCTACAATGAGCAGTTCTTC
j_gene: TRBJ2-1; abundance: .; v_gene: TRBV24-1; d_gene: .; CDR3aa: CATSDLPQTGYNEQFF; CDR3nt: TGTGCCACCAGTGATTTACCACAGACAGGCTACAATGAGCAGTTCTTC
j_gene: TRBJ1-2; abundance: once; v_gene: TRBV24-1; d_gene: .; CDR3aa: CATSEPGPNYGYTF; CDR3nt: TGTGCCACCAGTGAACCTGGCCCTAACTATGGCTACACCTTC
j_gene: TRBJ1-6; abundance: .; v_gene: TRBV4-3; d_gene: .; CDR3aa: CASSQESRGDSPLHF; CDR3nt: TGCGCCAGCAGCCAAGAATCTCGGGGGGATTCACCCCTCCACTTT
j_gene: TRBJ2-7; abundance: .; v_gene: TRBV2; d_gene: TRBD1; CDR3aa: CASSGTGGGEQYF; CDR3nt: TGTGCCAGCAGTGGGACAGGGGGAGGCGAGCAGTACTTC
j_gene: TRBJ2-5; abundance: .; v_gene: TRBV25-1; d_gene: .; CDR3aa: CASSAGGTAKETQYF; CDR3nt: TGTGCCAGCAGTGCAGGCGGGACGGCAAAAGAGACCCAGTACTTC
j_gene: TRBJ1-1; abundance: .; v_gene: TRBV25-1; d_gene: .; CDR3aa: CASRRDGRNTEAFF; CDR3nt: TGTGCCAGCAGGCGAGACGGACGAAACACTGAAGCTTTCTTT
j_gene: TRBJ2-3; abundance: .; v_gene: TRBV6-5; d_gene: TRBD2; CDR3aa: CASSYFQREKADTQYF; CDR3nt: TGTGCCAGCAGTTATTTCCAGCGGGAGAAGGCAGATACGCAGTATTTT
j_gene: TRBJ1-3; abundance: .; v_gene: TRBV5-1; d_gene: .; CDR3aa: CASSSGDARLSGNTIYF; CDR3nt: TGCGCCAGCAGCTCAGGGGACGCCCGACTCTCTGGAAACACCATATATTTT
j_gene: TRBJ2-7; abundance: .; v_gene: TRBV2; d_gene: .; CDR3aa: CASSEDLSAYEQYF; CDR3nt: TGTGCCAGCAGTGAAGATCTCTCGGCCTACGAGCAGTACTTC
j_gene: TRBJ2-5; abundance: .; v_gene: TRBV3-1/TRBV3-2; d_gene: .; CDR3aa: CASSQDSVTQYF; CDR3nt: TGTGCCAGCAGCCAAGACAGCGTGACCCAGTACTTC
j_gene: TRBJ1-4; abundance: .; v_gene: TRBV5-5; d_gene: .; CDR3aa: CASSLAGTGNEKLFF; CDR3nt: TGTGCCAGCAGCTTGGCCGGGACGGGGAATGAAAAACTGTTTTTT
j_gene: TRBJ2-1; abundance: .; v_gene: TRBV4-1; d_gene: .; CDR3aa: CASSYSGGATYNEQFF; CDR3nt: TGCGCCAGCAGCTACTCCGGGGGAGCGACCTACAATGAGCAGTTCTTC
j_gene: TRBJ1-5; abundance: .; v_gene: TRBV10-3; d_gene: .; CDR3aa: CAISESSTGNSNQPQHF; CDR3nt: TGTGCCATCAGTGAGTCGAGCACGGGGAATAGCAATCAGCCCCAGCATTTT
j_gene: TRBJ2-4; abundance: .; v_gene: TRBV12-2; d_gene: .; CDR3aa: CASRLRGKRAKNIQYF; CDR3nt: TGTGCAAGTCGCTTAAGGGGCAAGCGGGCCAAAAACATTCAGTACTTC
j_gene: TRBJ1-1; abundance: .; v_gene: TRBV9; d_gene: .; CDR3aa: CASSSWGNTEAFF; CDR3nt: TGTGCCAGCAGCTCTTGGGGGAACACTGAAGCTTTCTTT
j_gene: TRBJ1-1; abundance: .; v_gene: TRBV30; d_gene: .; CDR3aa: CATWGDKEFRVAFF; CDR3nt: TGTGCCACCTGGGGGGACAAGGAGTTTCGAGTAGCTTTCTTT